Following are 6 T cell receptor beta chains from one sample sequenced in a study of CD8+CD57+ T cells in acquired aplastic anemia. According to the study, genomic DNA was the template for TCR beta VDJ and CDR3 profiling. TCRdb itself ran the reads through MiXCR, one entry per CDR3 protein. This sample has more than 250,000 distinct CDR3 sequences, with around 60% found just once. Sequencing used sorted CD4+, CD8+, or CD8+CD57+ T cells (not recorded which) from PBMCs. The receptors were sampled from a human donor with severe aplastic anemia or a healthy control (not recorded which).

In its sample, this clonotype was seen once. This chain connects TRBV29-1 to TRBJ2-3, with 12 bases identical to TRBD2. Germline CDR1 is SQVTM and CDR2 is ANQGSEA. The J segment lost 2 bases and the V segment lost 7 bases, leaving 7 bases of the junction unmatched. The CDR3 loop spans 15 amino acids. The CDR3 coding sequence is TGCAGCGCTAGACTAGCGGGGGCACCCACAGATACGCAGTATTTT. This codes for CSARLAGAPTDTQYF.

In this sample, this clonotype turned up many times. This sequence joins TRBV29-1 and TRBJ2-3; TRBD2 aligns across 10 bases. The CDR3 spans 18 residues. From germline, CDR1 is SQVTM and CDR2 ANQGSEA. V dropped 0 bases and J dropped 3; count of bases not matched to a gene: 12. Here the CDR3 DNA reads TGCAGCGTTGAAGAAAGCCAGCGGGGGGGCCTTTTTACAGATACGCAGTATTTT. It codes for CSVEESQRGGLFTDTQYF.

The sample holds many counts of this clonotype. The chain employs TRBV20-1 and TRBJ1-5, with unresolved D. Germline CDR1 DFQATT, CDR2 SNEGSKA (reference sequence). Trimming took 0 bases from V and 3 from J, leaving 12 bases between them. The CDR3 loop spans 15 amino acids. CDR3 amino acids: CSARDFRGNNQPQHF. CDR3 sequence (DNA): TGCAGTGCTAGAGATTTCCGGGGAAACAATCAGCCCCAGCATTTT.

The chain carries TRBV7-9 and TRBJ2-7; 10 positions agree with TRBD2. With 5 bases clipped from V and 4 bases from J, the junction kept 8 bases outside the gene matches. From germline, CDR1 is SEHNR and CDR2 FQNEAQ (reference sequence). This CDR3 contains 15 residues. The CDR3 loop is CASSPATSGRYEQYF. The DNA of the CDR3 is TGTGCCAGCAGCCCTGCGACTAGCGGGCGGTACGAGCAGTACTTC. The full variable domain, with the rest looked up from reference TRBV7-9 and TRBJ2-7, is DTGVSQNPRHKITKRGQNVTFRCDPISEHNRLYWYRQTLGQGPEFLTYFQNEAQLEKSRLLSDRFSAERPKGSFSTLEIQRTEQGDSAMYLCASSPATSGRYEQYFGPGTRLTVT.

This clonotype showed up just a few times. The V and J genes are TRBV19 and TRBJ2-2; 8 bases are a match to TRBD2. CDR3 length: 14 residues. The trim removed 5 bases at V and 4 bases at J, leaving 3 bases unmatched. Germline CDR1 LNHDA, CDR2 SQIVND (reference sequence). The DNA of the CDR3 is TGTGCCAGTAGTCTGGGACTAGTCACCGGGGAGCTGTTTTTT. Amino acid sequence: CASSLGLVTGELFF.

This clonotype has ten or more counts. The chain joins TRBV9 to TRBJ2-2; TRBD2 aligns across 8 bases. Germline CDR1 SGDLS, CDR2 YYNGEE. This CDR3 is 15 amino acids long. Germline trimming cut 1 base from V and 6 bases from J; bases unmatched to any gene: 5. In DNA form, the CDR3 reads TGTGCCAGCAGCGTACGGGCGGGGGGTTCCGGGGAGCTGTTTTTT. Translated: CASSVRAGGSGELFF. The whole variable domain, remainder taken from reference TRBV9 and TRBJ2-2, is DSGVTQTPKHLITATGQRVTLRCSPRSGDLSVYWYQQSLDQGLQFLIQYYNGEERAKGNILERFSAQQFPDLHSELNLSSLELGDSALYFCASSVRAGGSGELFFGEGSRLTVL.